The 23 T cell receptor beta chains given below trace back to one sample, sequenced in a study of spatial heterogeneity in lung cancer. TCRdb re-called the 5' RACE reads with MiXCR, one entry per CDR3 protein. The data contain approximately 40,000 distinct CDR3 sequences, around 7.5% of them singletons. The time point denotes: sample taken at primary tumor resection. Whole RNA, isolated from tumor, nontumor lung or frozen PBMC, was sequenced without prior sorting. The starting material was PBMCs, obtained at surgery. The receptors shown here come from a male donor with early-stage non-small cell lung cancer.

This clonotype was seen ten or more times. CDR3 nucleotides: TGCAGTGCTAGAGGGCCTTCAGCGGCGAACACCGGGGAGCTGTTTTTT. Translated, it gives CSARGPSAANTGELFF. The V gene is TRBV20-1, the J gene TRBJ2-2, with a tentative D call TRBD2 (5 bases). Germline loops: CDR1 DFQATT, CDR2 SNEGSKA (reference sequence). The CDR3 sequence is 16 residues long. The V end was cut by 1 base, the J end by 0 bases, with 12 bases between.

This clonotype showed up many times. The chain has TRBV6-6 and TRBJ2-6; D gene ambiguous. The CDR3 runs to 14 residues. V was pared by 4 bases and J by 2 bases, with 6 bases between. In germline, CDR1 is MNHNY, CDR2 SVGAGI (reference sequence). The DNA for the CDR3 is TGTGCCAGCAGTTTTGGGACTGGGGCCAACGTCCTGACTTTC. It yields the protein CASSFGTGANVLTF.

This sequence joins TRBV24-1 and TRBJ2-1, with D hard to call. V dropped 0 bases and J dropped 3 bases, with 14 bases sitting between them. CDR1 and CDR2 (germline): KGHDR, SFDVKD. The CDR3 covers 17 residues. CDR3 sequence (DNA): TGTGCCACCAGTGATTTGAGAGACGGGCCCTACTACAATGAGCAGTTCTTC. This translates into CATSDLRDGPYYNEQFF.

This clonotype was picked up many times. The J gene is TRBJ2-6, the V gene TRBV6-2 or TRBV6-3; either TRBD1 or TRBD2 may supply D (5 bases each). The CDR3 totals 16 residues. Germline V gene data show CDR1 as MNHEY and CDR2 as SVGEGT. V lost 2 bases, J lost 2 bases, and 10 bases lay in between. CDR3: CASSYVGDPGANVLTF. In DNA, the CDR3 is TGTGCCAGCAGTTACGTTGGGGACCCTGGGGCCAACGTCCTGACTTTC.

This clonotype was detected ten times or more. The chain combines TRBV12-3 or TRBV12-4 with TRBJ2-2; D uncertain. The CDR3 loop spans 16 amino acids. V lost 3 bases and J 0 bases, leaving 11 bases between the germline ends. DNA for the CDR3: TGTGCCAGCAGTTTTCGGCAGACTGCGAACACCGGGGAGCTGTTTTTT. This gives the protein CASSFRQTANTGELFF.

There are many counts of this clonotype. The V call is TRBV7-9, the J call TRBJ2-5; a weak D match, TRBD2 (6 bases). The CDR3 length is 13 residues. From germline, CDR1 is SEHNR and CDR2 FQNEAQ (reference sequence). Trimming removed 11 bases at V and 3 bases at J, with 16 bases between. This CDR3 is CAGLGGLEETQYF. DNA of the CDR3: TGTGCCGGCCTTGGAGGGCTGGAAGAGACCCAGTACTTC.

In its sample, this clonotype was seen many times. The chain is built from TRBV24-1 and TRBJ2-1; D is uncertain. The length of the CDR3 is 11 residues. Trimming took off 4 bases at V and 8 bases at J, with 5 bases between the two ends. CDR1 and CDR2 (germline): KGHDR, SFDVKD. The CDR3 is CATSERHEQFF. CDR3 DNA: TGTGCCACCAGTGAACGACATGAGCAGTTCTTC.

In its sample, this clonotype was seen many times. This sequence joins TRBV14 and TRBJ2-3; unclear D gene. The germline gives CDR1 SGHDN, CDR2 FVKESK. V was clipped by 2 bases and J by 2 bases, with 5 bases between them. The CDR3 consists of 13 residues. The CDR3 bases are TGTGCCAGCAGCCAACGGTTCACAGATACGCAGTATTTT. As protein: CASSQRFTDTQYF.

This clonotype was counted only a few times. This chain links TRBV7-8 with TRBJ1-4; D gene uncertain. Germline CDR1 is SGHVS and CDR2 is FQNEAQ. The CDR3 extends over 15 amino acids. V lost 5 bases to trimming and J lost 0 bases, with 10 bases between them. The CDR3 DNA follows: TGTGCCAGCAGCCCGATCTACACAACTAATGAAAAACTGTTTTTT. Encoded protein: CASSPIYTTNEKLFF.

This clonotype appeared many times. V and J are TRBV24-1 and TRBJ2-2; D not certain. Per germline, CDR1 KGHDR and CDR2 SFDVKD. This CDR3 has 13 amino acids. The germline V and J ends were trimmed by 7 bases and 4 bases, with 9 bases remaining between them. The CDR3 loop reads CATSKSGTGELFF. In DNA form, the CDR3 reads TGTGCCACCAGCAAATCGGGCACCGGGGAGCTGTTTTTT.

Comment on this clonotype: This clone may be a read error of a much larger clone one base away. CDR3 sequence (DNA): TGTGCCAGCAGCCAATCCAGGTCGGAGACCAATGAGCAGTTCTTC. Protein sequence: CASSQSRSETNEQFF. V gene TRBV7-3 combines with J gene TRBJ2-1; D not resolved. Germline CDR1 and CDR2: SGHTA and FQGTGA. With 5 bases removed from V and 6 bases from J, the gap between germline ends came to 17 bases. The length of the CDR3 is 15 residues.

The J gene is TRBJ1-1, the V gene TRBV7-3; tentative D call: TRBD1 (6 bases). Germline-derived CDR1 and CDR2 are SGHTA and FQGTGA. V was cut by 3 bases and J by 4 bases, with 15 bases left in between. The CDR3 spans 15 residues. CDR3 sequence: CASSLDPGTITEAFF. The CDR3 DNA follows: TGTGCCAGCAGCTTGGATCCCGGGACAATCACTGAAGCTTTCTTT.

The sample holds one count of this clonotype. The CDR3 loop is CASSSSHVQGYNEQFF. The CDR3 bases are TGTGCCAGCAGTAGCAGTCACGTTCAGGGGTACAATGAGCAGTTCTTC. J is TRBJ2-1 and V is TRBV6-1; TRBD1 is a possible D gene (6 bases). Germline assignment: CDR1 MNHNS and CDR2 SASEGT. This CDR3 spans 16 amino acids. Trimming pared 5 bases from V and 4 bases from J, leaving 18 bases between.

The table lists this clonotype with many counts. The rearrangement joins TRBV12-3 or TRBV12-4 to TRBJ2-3; the D gene is possibly TRBD2 (6 bases). The CDR3 totals 15 residues. V shed 6 bases and J shed 2 bases, with 15 bases lying between them. CDR3 loop: CASSLGTPDTDTQYF. The CDR3 DNA sequence: TGTGCCAGCAGCCTCGGGACTCCTGACACAGATACGCAGTATTTT.

This clonotype showed up just a few times. J is TRBJ2-3 and V is TRBV27, with D tentatively TRBD2 (6 bases). This CDR3 has 17 residues. V was cut by 3 bases and J by 4 bases, with 20 bases left in between. Germline lookup yields CDR1 MNHEY and CDR2 SMNVEV (reference sequence). The CDR3 spells CASSLIGVVSGADTQYF. CDR3 DNA: TGTGCCAGCAGTTTGATTGGGGTTGTGTCGGGGGCAGATACGCAGTATTTT.

This clonotype was counted many times. The J gene is TRBJ1-6, the V gene TRBV7-9; 7 bases line up with TRBD1. J lost 10 bases, V lost 5 bases, and 8 bases had no gene match. The CDR3 extends over 14 amino acids. CDR1 and CDR2 from the germline V gene are SEHNR and FQNEAQ (reference sequence). Here the CDR3 DNA reads TGTGCCAGCAGCGGATGGGACAGCCGCTCACCCCTCCACTTT. Its translation is CASSGWDSRSPLHF.

The CDR3 nucleotides are TGTGCCAGCAGCCAAGAACTTGAGCAGTACTTC. It yields the protein CASSQELEQYF. J is TRBJ2-7 and V is TRBV3-1; D gene unclear. The CDR3 is made up of 11 amino acids. Deletions cut 0 bases from V and 7 bases from J, with 4 bases between. Germline CDR1 is LGHDT and CDR2 is YNNKEL (reference sequence).

This clonotype has a handful of counts. The chain uses TRBV7-9 and TRBJ2-5, with 8 bases matching TRBD1. CDR1 and CDR2 (germline): SEHNR, FQNEAQ (reference sequence). V shed 4 bases, J shed 2 bases, and the junction held 6 bases outside the gene matches. The CDR3 runs 15 residues. As DNA, the CDR3 is TGTGCCAGCAGCTCCATGGGACAGGTACAAGAGACCCAGTACTTC. It specifies CASSSMGQVQETQYF.

Ten or more counts support this clonotype. The chain recombines TRBV20-1 with TRBJ2-5; 10 bases are a match to TRBD1. Looked up from germline, CDR1 is DFQATT and CDR2 is SNEGSKA (reference sequence). This CDR3 has 15 residues. Germline trimming cut 0 bases from V and 4 bases from J; bases unmatched to any gene: 5. The CDR3 protein is CSARDPGQGSETQYF. In DNA, the CDR3 is TGCAGTGCTAGAGACCCGGGACAGGGGTCAGAGACCCAGTACTTC.

This clonotype has at least ten counts. The genes are TRBV4-3 and TRBJ1-4, with TRBD1 matching 9 bases. CDR1 and CDR2 (germline): LGHNA, YSLEER. Trimming removed 1 base from V and 8 bases from J; junction bases left unmatched: 17. The CDR3 totals 19 residues. The CDR3 sequence: CASSQVIRDRVPEEEKLFF. The DNA for the CDR3 is TGCGCCAGCAGCCAAGTGATCCGGGACAGGGTACCTGAAGAGGAAAAACTGTTTTTT.

This clonotype has ten or more counts. The rearrangement joins TRBV5-1 to TRBJ1-2; the D is unclear. The CDR3 contains 12 residues. The germline V gene encodes CDR1 SGHRS and CDR2 YFSETQ. V was trimmed by 1 base and J by 3 bases, leaving 4 bases between them. This chain's CDR3 is CASSLNDYGYTF. The CDR3, as DNA: TGCGCCAGCAGCTTGAACGACTATGGCTACACCTTC.

This clonotype was recorded at least ten times. The chain combines TRBV21-1 with TRBJ2-7; the D call TRBD2 from the table was never checked on the DNA. TRBV21-1 corresponds to a pseudogene. This CDR3 has 19 amino acids. The CDR3 bases are TGTGCCAGCAGCATGTTACTAGCGGGAGGGCCGGGAAGCTCCTACGAGCAGTACGTC. Translation gives CASSMLLAGGPGSSYEQYV.

A few counts support this clonotype. This CDR3 reads CASSSLYLRGHGYTF. The CDR3 bases are TGTGCCAGCAGTTCCTTGTACTTGAGGGGGCATGGCTACACCTTC. V usage is TRBV27 and J usage is TRBJ1-2; 7 nucleotides agree with TRBD1. This CDR3 has 15 amino acids. V shed 4 bases, J shed 6 bases, and the junction held 11 bases outside the gene matches. The germline V gene has CDR1 MNHEY and CDR2 SMNVEV (reference sequence).